A single sample is the source of the 30 T cell receptor beta chains below, sequenced in a study of prognosis after radiotherapy for stage I lung cancer. Two rounds of multiplex PCR amplified TCR beta CDR3 from genomic DNA. Primers (each specific to one TRBV or TRBJ gene) were used in first-round PCR. TCRdb processed the multiplex PCR reads anew with MiXCR; each CDR3 protein has one entry. The sample records 50,000 or so distinct CDR3 sequences, about 32% being singletons. The sequences come from PBMCs, collected before or after stereotactic body radiation therapy (not recorded which). Receptor source: a donor of 50 years or more with non-small cell lung cancer.

Ten or more counts support this clonotype. The chain combines TRBV3-2 with TRBJ1-3; whether TRBD1, the table's D call, matches the DNA was not checked. TRBV3-2 is recorded as a pseudogene. The CDR3 covers 18 residues. The CDR3 DNA reads TGTGCCAGCAGCCCCAAGGGGGCGCCCCCCAACTCCGGAAACACCATATATTTT. The encoded protein is CASSPKGAPPNSGNTIYF.

Comments on this clonotype: With only one base between it and a far larger clone, this is likely a read error. This rearrangement joins TRBV11-2 to TRBJ2-2; perhaps TRBD2 as D (5 bases). The germline gives CDR1 SGHAT, CDR2 FQNNGV. V lost 9 bases, J lost 3 bases, and 20 bases lay in between. This CDR3 comprises 16 residues. The CDR3 coding sequence is TGTGCCAGTAGTTTACCCCCGGCGGGTCACACCGGGGAGCTGTTTTTT. Amino acid sequence: CASSLPPAGHTGELFF.

As to this clonotype: With only one base between it and a far larger clone, this is likely a read error. The chain is built from TRBV6-4 and TRBJ2-7, with D possibly being TRBD2 (5 bases). This CDR3 spans 16 amino acids. Germline V gene sequence: CDR1 MRHNA, CDR2 SNTAGT. The CDR3 here is CASSYSGVRAIRGQYF. The CDR3 DNA sequence: TGTGCCAGCAGTTACTCCGGCGTGAGGGCCATCCGGGGGCAGTACTTC.

The chain is built from TRBV27 and TRBJ2-3; unclear D gene. Trimming cost V 5 bases and J 7 bases, with 22 bases left between them. Germline CDR1 and CDR2: MNHEY and SMNVEV (reference sequence). The CDR3 runs to 16 residues. In DNA form, the CDR3 reads TGTGCCAGCAGTAAAACCCGTGTCCCCCCCCCATATACGCAGTATTTT. Translated, it gives CASSKTRVPPPYTQYF.

As concerns this clonotype: A far larger clone is one base from this, pointing to a likely read error. The chain links TRBV27 to TRBJ2-5, with TRBD2 as a possible D gene (6 bases). The assigned J gene may be wrong: the sequence end matches TRBJ2-1 better. Germline lookup yields CDR1 MNHEY and CDR2 SMNVEV (reference sequence). The CDR3 consists of 12 residues. In nucleotides, the CDR3 is TGTGCCACGGTGACTAGATTGAATGAGCAGTTCTTC. Translating it yields CATVTRLNEQFF.

This clonotype was picked up many times. This chain links TRBV27 with TRBJ1-2, with D possibly matching TRBD1 (5 bases). From germline, CDR1 is MNHEY and CDR2 SMNVEV (reference sequence). This CDR3 has 13 residues. The V and J ends lost 3 bases and 10 bases respectively, with 15 bases between them. CDR3 protein: CASSFPGTGNYTF. The DNA of the CDR3 is TGTGCCAGCAGTTTCCCCGGGACCGGGAACTACACCTTC.

The CDR3 nucleotides read TGTGCCAGCAGCTTATGGGTCGAGTACCTTCCTCTTTATAATTCACCCCTCCACTTT. Translated, it gives CASSLWVEYLPLYNSPLHF. The V and J genes are TRBV11-2 and TRBJ1-6; D not certain. The V gene lost 2 bases and the J gene lost 4 bases, with 21 bases spanning the gap. The CDR3 is 19 amino acids. Germline V gene data show CDR1 as SGHAT and CDR2 as FQNNGV. The full variable domain, with the rest looked up from reference TRBV11-2 and TRBJ1-6, is EAGVAQSPRYKIIEKRQSVAFWCNPISGHATLYWYQQILGQGPKLLIQFQNNGVVDDSQLPKDRFSAERLKGVDSTLKIQPAKLEDSAVYLCASSLWVEYLPLYNSPLHFGNGTRLTVT.

This clonotype was observed many times. The CDR3 reads CASSSGLAREETQYF. Written as DNA, the CDR3 is TGTGCCAGCAGCTCTGGACTAGCACGTGAAGAGACCCAGTACTTC. The V call is TRBV7-2, the J call TRBJ2-5, with 8 bases matching TRBD2. CDR1 is SGHTA, CDR2 FQGNSA, per germline. The J segment lost 3 bases and the V segment lost 4 bases, leaving 7 bases of the junction unmatched. This CDR3 is 15 amino acids long. The entire variable domain, with the rest obtained from reference TRBV7-2 and TRBJ2-5, is as follows: GAGVSQSPSNKVTEKGKDVELRCDPISGHTALYWYRQSLGQGLEFLIYFQGNSAPDKSGLPSDRFSAERTGGSVSTLTIQRTQQEDSAVYLCASSSGLAREETQYFGPGTRLLVL.

The V gene is TRBV7-8, the J gene TRBJ2-2; 13 bases align to TRBD2. The germline CDR1 and CDR2 sequences are SGHVS and FQNEAQ. The CDR3 covers 18 residues. The ends lost 7 bases at V and 4 bases at J; junction bases unmatched: 12. The CDR3 loop is CASIEKTSGRLATGELFF. The CDR3, as DNA: TGTGCCAGCATCGAGAAGACTAGCGGGAGGTTGGCCACCGGGGAGCTGTTTTTT.

A note on this clonotype: A far larger clone differs by one base, so this is likely a read error. This chain links TRBV6-4 with TRBJ2-7; TRBD1 agrees at 7 bases. V shed 5 bases and J 2 bases; nucleotides not matched to a gene: 12. CDR3 size: 16 residues. In germline, CDR1 is MRHNA, CDR2 SNTAGT. CDR3 sequence (DNA): TGTGCCAGCAGTTACCCGCGACAGGGTAGTACCTACGAGCAGTACTTC. Its translation is CASSYPRQGSTYEQYF.

This clonotype was found once. A read error is possible here, since a much larger clone lies one base away. The chain recombines TRBV9 with TRBJ2-5, with a tentative D call TRBD1 (5 bases). This CDR3 has 14 residues. The germline gives CDR1 SGDLS, CDR2 YYNGEE. DNA of the CDR3: TGTGCCAGCAGCCCCCAGGGCGCTGCAGAGACCAAGTACTTC. Protein product: CASSPQGAAETKYF. Full variable domain (rest looked up from reference TRBV9 and TRBJ2-5): DSGVTQTPKHLITATGQRVTLRCSPRSGDLSVYWYQQSLDQGLQFLIQYYNGEERAKGNILERFSAQQFPDLHSELNLSSLELGDSALYFCASSPQGAAETKYFGPGTRLLVL.

Points on this clonotype: Given a much more abundant clone one base away, this may be a read error. The chain recombines TRBV7-8 with TRBJ2-4; TRBD2 is a possible D gene (5 bases). The germline V gene has CDR1 SGHVS and CDR2 FQNEAQ. The CDR3 contains 15 residues. The CDR3 DNA reads as TGTGCCAGCAGCTACGAGAGGGCAGCCAAAAACATTAAGTACTTC. Amino acid sequence: CASSYERAAKNIKYF.

This clonotype was detected many times. The chain combines TRBV7-2 with TRBJ2-3; 7 bases line up with TRBD1. CDR1 and CDR2 (germline): SGHTA, FQGNSA. The CDR3 is 17 amino acids. V lost 2 bases to trimming and J lost 0 bases; unmatched junction nucleotides: 8. CDR3: CASSLPPGQRSTDTQYF. The CDR3 DNA is TGTGCCAGCAGCTTACCTCCGGGACAGCGCAGCACAGATACGCAGTATTTT.

This clonotype has a count of ten or more. The chain uses TRBV9 and TRBJ1-1, with 9 nucleotides matching TRBD1. Trimming removed 0 bases from V and 3 bases from J; junction bases left unmatched: 3. CDR1 and CDR2 (germline): SGDLS, YYNGEE. The CDR3 is 15 amino acids. This CDR3 is CASSVDRGPDTEAFF. The DNA for the CDR3 is TGTGCCAGCAGCGTAGACAGGGGGCCCGACACTGAAGCTTTCTTT.

This clonotype was seen at least ten times. The chain uses TRBV19 and TRBJ1-1; D unresolved. Germline CDR1 and CDR2: LNHDA and SQIVND (reference sequence). CDR3 length equals 11 residues. V gave up 7 bases and J gave up 3 bases, with 6 bases separating them. The DNA of the CDR3 is TGTGCCAGTACCCTGGACACTGAAGCTTTCTTT. Amino acids: CASTLDTEAFF.

This clonotype has ten or more counts. The chain joins TRBV6-1 to TRBJ1-5; 12 nucleotides align to TRBD1. V trimming: 6 bases; J trimming: 7 bases; junction bases outside the gene matches: 10. Germline V gives CDR1 MNHNS, CDR2 SASEGT. This CDR3 is 16 amino acids long. The DNA for the CDR3 is TGTGCCAGCAGCCCCCCGGGACAGGGGGCTAGGCAGCCCCAGCATTTT. As protein: CASSPPGQGARQPQHF.

CDR3 sequence (DNA): TGCAGTGCTCCCGGGACACTTAACTATGGCTACACCTTC. It translates to CSAPGTLNYGYTF. The chain carries TRBV20-1 and TRBJ1-2; a weak D match, TRBD1 (6 bases). Germline CDR1 and CDR2: DFQATT and SNEGSKA (reference sequence). This CDR3 has 13 amino acids. V lost 5 bases and J lost 1, with 11 bases in between.

The table lists this clonotype with many counts. The genes are TRBV19 and TRBJ2-7; D call uncertain. The CDR3 is 12 residues long. Trimming shortened V by 6 bases and J by 7 bases, and 13 bases separated the two germline ends. The germline V gene encodes CDR1 LNHDA and CDR2 SQIVND (reference sequence). The CDR3 sequence: CASRLKDGEQYF. CDR3 DNA sequence: TGTGCCAGTAGGCTCAAGGACGGGGAGCAGTACTTC.

The V call is TRBV5-1, the J call TRBJ2-1; D is unclear. The CDR3 totals 15 residues. Trimming pared 8 bases from V and 0 bases from J, leaving 15 bases between. Germline V CDR1 and CDR2: SGHRS, YFSETQ. The CDR3 protein is CARRRLVGSYNEQFF. CDR3 bases: TGCGCCAGACGCCGTCTCGTCGGCTCCTACAATGAGCAGTTCTTC.

This clonotype was counted at least ten times. The chain carries TRBV7-2 and TRBJ1-6, with 9 bases lining up with TRBD1. Germline lookup yields CDR1 SGHTA and CDR2 FQGNSA. The CDR3 contains 14 residues. Trimming cost V 5 bases and J 9 bases; bases outside gene matches: 5. CDR3 nucleotides: TGTGCCAGCAGCCAGGACAGGGGAGGTTCACCCCTCCACTTT. Translated, it gives CASSQDRGGSPLHF.

This clonotype has a count of ten or more. The chain uses TRBV10-3 and TRBJ2-2; TRBD2 agrees at 7 bases. This CDR3 has 14 residues. CDR1 ENHRY and CDR2 SYGVKD come from the germline V gene. With 11 bases clipped from V and 7 bases from J, the junction kept 13 bases outside the gene matches. CDR3 loop: CASGLAEGGGELFF. In DNA, the CDR3 is TGTGCCTCAGGGCTAGCGGAGGGCGGCGGGGAGCTGTTTTTT.

To note about this clonotype: This likely stems from a read error, as it lies one base from a far larger clone. The chain combines TRBV11-1 with TRBJ2-3, with no clear D. Trimming shortened V by 1 base and J by 0 bases, and 5 bases separated the two germline ends. CDR3 length equals 14 residues. CDR1 and CDR2 (germline): SGHAT, FQDESV (reference sequence). CDR3 protein: CASSLGWSTDTQYF. DNA for the CDR3: TGTGCCAGCAGCTTAGGCTGGAGCACAGATACGCAGTATTTT.

For this clonotype: This may arise from a read error, as a much more abundant clone is one base away. The J gene is TRBJ1-5, the V gene TRBV12-3 or TRBV12-4; D not certain. The CDR3 spans 14 residues. The CDR3 nucleotides are TGTGCCAGCAGTTTAGATACTATTAATCAGCCCAAGCATTTT. This codes for CASSLDTINQPKHF.

Worth noting for this clonotype: A clone one base away is much larger, so this may be a read error. The J gene is TRBJ2-5, the V gene TRBV6-2 or TRBV6-3; TRBD2 matches 9 bases. The J segment lost 7 bases and the V segment lost 4 bases, leaving 13 bases of the junction unmatched. The CDR3 covers 16 residues. Germline V gene lookup returns CDR1 MNHEY and CDR2 SVGEGT. CDR3 sequence (DNA): TGTGCCAGCAGTTGTATGACTAGCGGAGCCCAGGGGACCCAGTACTTC. Translating it yields CASSCMTSGAQGTQYF.

This clonotype was detected ten times or more. The chain recombines TRBV20-1 with TRBJ2-7, with TRBD1 matching over 7 bases. This CDR3 is 15 amino acids long. Germline V CDR1 and CDR2: DFQATT, SNEGSKA (reference sequence). The V gene end was trimmed by 0 bases and the J gene end by 8 bases; junction bases not matched to a gene: 13. The CDR3 loop reads CSARDKTGDATKQYF. CDR3 DNA sequence: TGCAGTGCTAGAGATAAAACAGGGGACGCTACGAAGCAGTACTTC.

This rearrangement joins TRBV6-9 to TRBJ2-7; 8 nucleotides align to TRBD1. Germline lookup yields CDR1 MNHGY and CDR2 SVAAGI. The CDR3 extends over 15 amino acids. V gave up 3 bases and J gave up 3 bases; unmatched junction bases: 7. The CDR3 DNA reads TGTGCCAGCAGTTACCCGGGGGACAGGAGCTACGAGCAGTACTTC. Protein: CASSYPGDRSYEQYF.

The rearrangement links TRBV3-1 to TRBJ2-2; possible D gene TRBD1, 5 bases. The V and J ends lost 1 base and 5 bases respectively, with 11 bases between them. CDR3 length equals 15 residues. Germline CDR1 LGHDT, CDR2 YNNKEL (reference sequence). The CDR3 sequence: CASSQVGSGTGELFF. The CDR3 DNA is TGTGCCAGCAGCCAAGTGGGATCAGGGACCGGGGAGCTGTTTTTT. The variable domain in full, with the rest retrieved from reference TRBV3-1 and TRBJ2-2, is DTAVSQTPKYLVTQMGNDKSIKCEQNLGHDTMYWYKQDSKKFLKIMFSYNNKELIINETVPNRFSPKSPDKAHLNLHINSLELGDSAVYFCASSQVGSGTGELFFGEGSRLTVL.

Comments on this clonotype: It is likely a read error: a sequence one base away is far more abundant. CDR3 sequence reads: CASMSGGSSDTQYF. CDR3 DNA: TGTGCCAGCATGAGTGGCGGGAGCTCAGATACGCAGTATTTT. The V and J genes are TRBV6-1 and TRBJ2-3; TRBD2 aligns across 7 bases. This CDR3 has 14 residues. Germline V gene data show CDR1 as MNHNS and CDR2 as SASEGT. Losses at the gene ends were 7 bases for V and 4 bases for J; bases not matched to a gene: 8.

As for this clonotype: This sequence may be a read error, since a much larger clone differs from it by one base. This chain joins TRBV7-2 and TRBJ2-1; D gene uncertain. The germline V gene has CDR1 SGHTA and CDR2 FQGNSA. The V gene lost 2 bases and the J gene lost 8 bases, with 16 bases spanning the gap. The CDR3 is made up of 15 amino acids. CDR3 bases: TGTGCCAGCAGCTTATTCCGTGGCCACCGAGATGAGCAGTTCTTC. This translates into CASSLFRGHRDEQFF.

This clonotype was seen at least ten times. The genes are TRBV12-5 and TRBJ2-3, with D maybe TRBD2 (6 bases). This CDR3 contains 19 residues. Per germline, CDR1 LGHNT and CDR2 FRNRAP. V dropped 5 bases and J dropped 0 bases, with 24 bases sitting between them. The DNA for the CDR3 is TGTGCTAGTGGTACCGGATACTCGAGACTAGGGGTTAGCACAGATACGCAGTATTTT. This gives the protein CASGTGYSRLGVSTDTQYF.